This T cell receptor beta chain was captured in a study of blood T cells in healthy people across ages. Then a second PCR, running about 7 to 11 cycles, was carried out with a sample-barcoded 5' primer and a J-beta primer mix. TCRdb re-derived calls from the 5' RACE reads in MiXCR, one entry per CDR3 protein. Here the sample spans roughly 800,000 distinct CDR3 sequences, approximately 25% being singletons. CDR1 is MNHEY and CDR2 is SVGAGI in the germline V gene. Between the trimmed V and J ends, which lost 7 bases and 2 bases, there was a span of 17 bases. The CDR3 length is 15 residues. The data were also submitted as part of a second study, on T cells of mothers and their children. From that report: Microchimeric T cell clones that persisted were not detected.

This chain joins TRBV6-5 and TRBJ1-1; D is possibly TRBD1 (5 bases). The sequence was obtained from a boy younger than 18 in good health. The sequenced material came from blood. CDR3 region: CASMGETAINTEAFF. CDR3 in DNA: TGTGCCAGCATGGGGGAAACGGCCATTAACACTGAAGCTTTCTTT.